The rows below give T cell receptor beta chains drawn from one sample of a study of beta chain features in type 1 diabetes. TCRdb keeps only in-frame clones here, not all; method: immunoSEQ multiplex PCR. The sample holds more than 350,000 clones, roughly 10% seen once. The sample consisted of naive CD4+ T cells from blood. The receptors originated from a woman aged 18-30 years in good health. Both conserved end residues are part of each CDR3. D genes are given only for firm matches. Only part of the rows carry a size: once, few, many, or a class if the clone is expanded.

d_call: -; v_call: TRBV28; j_call: TRBJ2-3; clone_size: few; cdr3_aa: CASSLAGRADTQYF; cdr3_nt: TGTGCCAGCAGTTTAGCTGGTAGAGCAGATACGCAGTATTTT
d_call: TRBD1; v_call: TRBV30; j_call: TRBJ1-3; clone_size: -; cdr3_aa: CAWSYGQGAGNTIYF; cdr3_nt: TGTGCCTGGAGTTATGGACAGGGAGCTGGAAACACCATATATTTT
d_call: -; v_call: TRBV9; j_call: TRBJ1-1; clone_size: -; cdr3_aa: CASSVVGAWNTEAFF; cdr3_nt: TGTGCCAGCAGCGTAGTAGGGGCTTGGAACACTGAAGCTTTCTTT
d_call: -; v_call: TRBV6-5; j_call: TRBJ2-1; clone_size: few; cdr3_aa: CASSFTSLLLNEQFF; cdr3_nt: TGTGCCAGCAGTTTTACTAGCCTTCTTCTTAATGAGCAGTTCTTC
d_call: -; v_call: TRBV4-2; j_call: TRBJ2-7; clone_size: -; cdr3_aa: CASSRTRGGLAYEQYF; cdr3_nt: TGTGCCAGCAGCCGAACCAGGGGCGGGCTGGCCTACGAGCAGTACTTC
d_call: TRBD2; v_call: TRBV6-6; j_call: TRBJ2-3; clone_size: few; cdr3_aa: CASSPGGLALDTQYF; cdr3_nt: TGTGCCAGCAGTCCTGGGGGACTAGCGTTGGATACGCAGTATTTT
d_call: TRBD2; v_call: TRBV28; j_call: TRBJ2-4; clone_size: few; cdr3_aa: CASSSPRGGAGNIQYF; cdr3_nt: TGTGCCAGCAGTTCCCCTCGCGGGGGGGCTGGCAACATTCAGTACTTC
d_call: -; v_call: TRBV29-1; j_call: TRBJ1-1; clone_size: -; cdr3_aa: CSESLGSNTEAFF; cdr3_nt: TGCAGCGAGTCCCTTGGGTCTAACACTGAAGCTTTCTTT
d_call: TRBD2; v_call: TRBV14; j_call: TRBJ2-5; clone_size: -; cdr3_aa: CASSLRRSASSGAQETQYF; cdr3_nt: TGTGCCAGCAGCCTACGACGCAGCGCAAGTAGCGGGGCCCAAGAGACCCAGTACTTC
d_call: -; v_call: TRBV5-4; j_call: TRBJ2-5; clone_size: -; cdr3_aa: CASSPRQRQETQYF; cdr3_nt: TGTGCCAGCAGCCCCAGACAGCGACAAGAGACCCAGTACTTC
d_call: TRBD2; v_call: TRBV2; j_call: TRBJ2-1; clone_size: -; cdr3_aa: CASDLRETHNEQFF; cdr3_nt: TGTGCCAGCGATTTGCGGGAGACACACAATGAGCAGTTCTTC
d_call: -; v_call: TRBV29-1; j_call: TRBJ2-2; clone_size: -; cdr3_aa: CSVGSTNTGELFF; cdr3_nt: TGCAGCGTTGGGTCTACTAACACCGGGGAGCTGTTTTTT
d_call: -; v_call: TRBV23-1; j_call: TRBJ1-3; clone_size: -; cdr3_aa: CASSQTGPGNTIYF; cdr3_nt: TGCGCCAGCAGTCAAACAGGGCCTGGAAACACCATATATTTT
d_call: TRBD1; v_call: TRBV7-2; j_call: TRBJ1-2; clone_size: -; cdr3_aa: CASSLGQYYGYTF; cdr3_nt: TGTGCCAGCAGCTTGGGACAGTACTATGGCTACACCTTC
d_call: TRBD1; v_call: TRBV9; j_call: TRBJ2-4; clone_size: -; cdr3_aa: CASSVGQGFIQYF; cdr3_nt: TGTGCCAGCAGCGTAGGACAGGGCTTCATTCAGTACTTC
d_call: -; v_call: TRBV7-9; j_call: TRBJ2-5; clone_size: -; cdr3_aa: CASSRNVMGTQYF; cdr3_nt: TGTGCCAGCAGCCGGAACGTGATGGGGACCCAGTACTTC
d_call: TRBD1; v_call: TRBV5-1; j_call: TRBJ1-6; clone_size: few; cdr3_aa: CASSSEMTGPYSPLHF; cdr3_nt: TGCGCCAGCAGCTCTGAGATGACAGGGCCCTACTCACCCCTCCACTTT
d_call: TRBD1; v_call: TRBV5-1; j_call: TRBJ2-2; clone_size: -; cdr3_aa: CASSFGTGKSTGELFF; cdr3_nt: TGCGCCAGCAGCTTCGGGACAGGGAAGAGCACCGGGGAGCTGTTTTTT
d_call: -; v_call: TRBV20-1; j_call: TRBJ1-2; clone_size: few; cdr3_aa: CSAKKGYTF; cdr3_nt: TGCAGTGCGAAGAAGGGCTACACCTTC
d_call: -; v_call: TRBV30; j_call: TRBJ1-5; clone_size: many; cdr3_aa: CAWSGGVGQPQHF; cdr3_nt: TGTGCCTGGAGTGGTGGGGTAGGTCAGCCCCAGCATTTT
d_call: -; v_call: TRBV29-1; j_call: TRBJ1-3; clone_size: few; cdr3_aa: CSVEDPIGNTIYF; cdr3_nt: TGCAGCGTTGAAGATCCCATCGGAAACACCATATATTTT
d_call: TRBD1; v_call: TRBV9; j_call: TRBJ2-1; clone_size: -; cdr3_aa: CASSAESLLRDRSVNEQFF; cdr3_nt: TGTGCCAGCAGCGCAGAGTCCCTTCTCCGGGACAGGTCCGTCAATGAGCAGTTCTTC
d_call: TRBD2; v_call: TRBV20-1; j_call: TRBJ2-1; clone_size: few; cdr3_aa: CSVSGYSEQFF; cdr3_nt: TGCAGTGTTAGCGGGTATAGTGAGCAGTTCTTC
d_call: -; v_call: TRBV7-8; j_call: TRBJ2-6; clone_size: few; cdr3_aa: CASSSPLVGGSGANVLTF; cdr3_nt: TGTGCCAGCAGCTCCCCCCTGGTAGGAGGGTCGGGGGCCAACGTCCTGACTTTC
d_call: -; v_call: TRBV28; j_call: TRBJ1-5; clone_size: few; cdr3_aa: CASRRRFRMDQPQHF; cdr3_nt: TGTGCCAGCAGGAGACGCTTCCGAATGGATCAGCCCCAGCATTTT
d_call: -; v_call: TRBV7-9; j_call: TRBJ2-2; clone_size: few; cdr3_aa: CASSSRRGPSGELFF; cdr3_nt: TGTGCCAGCAGCTCCCGCAGGGGCCCCTCCGGGGAGCTGTTTTTT
d_call: -; v_call: TRBV28; j_call: TRBJ2-5; clone_size: -; cdr3_aa: CASRPGHTIQETQYF; cdr3_nt: TGTGCCAGCAGACCCGGACATACCATCCAAGAGACCCAGTACTTC
d_call: TRBD1; v_call: TRBV7-9; j_call: TRBJ2-5; clone_size: -; cdr3_aa: CASSDRGYETQYF; cdr3_nt: TGTGCCAGCAGCGACAGGGGTTACGAGACCCAGTACTTC
d_call: TRBD2; v_call: TRBV2; j_call: TRBJ2-3; clone_size: -; cdr3_aa: CASGAGEQYTQYF; cdr3_nt: TGTGCCAGCGGAGCGGGAGAGCAGTATACGCAGTATTTT
d_call: -; v_call: TRBV7-2; j_call: TRBJ2-7; clone_size: few; cdr3_aa: CASTSFKGPAYEQYF; cdr3_nt: TGTGCCAGCACCTCTTTTAAGGGACCGGCCTACGAGCAGTACTTC
d_call: TRBD2; v_call: TRBV7-2; j_call: TRBJ2-2; clone_size: -; cdr3_aa: CASTAAVVAGGLSGELFF; cdr3_nt: TGTGCCAGCACCGCGGCAGTGGTGGCGGGAGGGCTGAGCGGGGAGCTGTTTTTT
d_call: TRBD1; v_call: TRBV12-5; j_call: TRBJ1-1; clone_size: few; cdr3_aa: CASGPPRKDRTSEAFF; cdr3_nt: TGTGCTAGTGGTCCCCCGAGAAAGGACAGGACCTCTGAAGCTTTCTTT
d_call: TRBD2; v_call: TRBV9; j_call: TRBJ2-1; clone_size: few; cdr3_aa: CASNPGSGRYSEQFF; cdr3_nt: TGTGCCAGCAACCCGGGTAGCGGGAGGTACAGTGAGCAGTTCTTC
d_call: -; v_call: TRBV6-5; j_call: TRBJ2-5; clone_size: -; cdr3_aa: CASSYQGGRQETQYF; cdr3_nt: TGTGCCAGCAGTTACCAGGGGGGCCGACAAGAGACCCAGTACTTC
d_call: -; v_call: TRBV29-1; j_call: TRBJ1-2; clone_size: -; cdr3_aa: CSVVRPSSYGYTF; cdr3_nt: TGCAGCGTTGTCAGGCCATCCTCCTATGGCTACACCTTC
d_call: -; v_call: TRBV4-1; j_call: TRBJ1-4; clone_size: -; cdr3_aa: CASSRSSGEKLFF; cdr3_nt: TGCGCCAGCAGCCGAAGCAGTGGAGAAAAACTGTTTTTT
d_call: -; v_call: TRBV7-2; j_call: TRBJ2-7; clone_size: -; cdr3_aa: CASSLDTAARAYEQYF; cdr3_nt: TGTGCCAGCAGCTTGGATACAGCGGCCCGCGCGTACGAGCAGTACTTC
d_call: -; v_call: TRBV27; j_call: TRBJ2-5; clone_size: -; cdr3_aa: CASSLGEQETQYF; cdr3_nt: TGTGCCAGCAGTTTAGGAGAACAAGAGACCCAGTACTTC
d_call: TRBD2; v_call: TRBV9; j_call: TRBJ2-5; clone_size: -; cdr3_aa: CASSVNRGLARETQYF; cdr3_nt: TGTGCCAGCAGCGTAAATCGTGGACTAGCTAGGGAGACCCAGTACTTC
d_call: -; v_call: TRBV14; j_call: TRBJ1-6; clone_size: -; cdr3_aa: CASSHEGSSYNSPLHF; cdr3_nt: TGTGCCAGCAGCCATGAAGGGAGCTCCTATAATTCACCCCTCCACTTT
d_call: -; v_call: TRBV19; j_call: TRBJ2-3; clone_size: -; cdr3_aa: CASKGVGRSTDTQYF; cdr3_nt: TGTGCCAGTAAGGGGGTCGGAAGGAGCACAGATACGCAGTATTTT